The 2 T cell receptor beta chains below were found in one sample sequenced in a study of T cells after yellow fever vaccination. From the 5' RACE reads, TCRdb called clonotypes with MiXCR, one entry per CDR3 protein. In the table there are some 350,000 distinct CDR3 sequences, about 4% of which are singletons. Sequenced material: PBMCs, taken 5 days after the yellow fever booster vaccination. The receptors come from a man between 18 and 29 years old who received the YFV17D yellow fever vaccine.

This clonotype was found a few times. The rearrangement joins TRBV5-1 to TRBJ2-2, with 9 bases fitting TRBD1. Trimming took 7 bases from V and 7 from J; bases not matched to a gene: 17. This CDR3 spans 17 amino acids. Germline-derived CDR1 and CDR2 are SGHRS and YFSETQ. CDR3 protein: CASEKTGTGFFGGELFF. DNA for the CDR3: TGCGCCAGCGAGAAAACCGGGACAGGGTTCTTCGGCGGGGAGCTGTTTTTT.

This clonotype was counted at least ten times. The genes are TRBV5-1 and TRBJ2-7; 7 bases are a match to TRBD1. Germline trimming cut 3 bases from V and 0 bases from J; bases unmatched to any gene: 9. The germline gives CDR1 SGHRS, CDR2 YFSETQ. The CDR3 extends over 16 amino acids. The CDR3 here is CASSSPQGSSSYEQYF. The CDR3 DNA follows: TGCGCCAGCAGCTCCCCACAGGGGTCAAGCTCCTACGAGCAGTACTTC.